This T cell receptor (beta chain) was identified in a study of blood T cell repertoires in COVID-19 (dated by TCRdb to the early 2020s). Concerning the study at large: Samples from collaborators originated in the United States, Italy and Spain and spanned both the acute and convalescent phases of COVID-19. The material from the prospective study consisted of cDNA or gDNA derived from T cells, B-cell-depleted T cells, or PBMCs. Subjects who had been exposed to COVID-19, were actively infected with it, or had recovered from it provided the deeply sampled blood TCRbeta repertoires that made up the dataset. The repertoires were released in a freely available public database meant as a resource for research on the immune response to SARS-CoV-2. The samples were drawn from the first 160 participants of the ongoing ImmuneRACE study and from 1,254 subjects provided by 6 global collaborators. Sample metadata almost always included a de-identified subject ID, COVID-19 status, age in years and sex. Where HLA class I and class II types were available, the types were taken from metadata supplied by the sample provider, not from assay-based typing. Overall results and qualifications from the work: The quantity of clinical and demographic metadata differed by source and by participant and was supplied without curation.

TCRbeta CDR3 regions were amplified from genomic DNA using the immunoSEQ Assay, a bias-controlled multiplex PCR. Per the authors' processing: The number of nucleated cells in each sample was estimated from the amplification of reference gene primers within the assay. Sequence reads were collapsed and filtered to measure the absolute abundance of every unique TCRbeta CDR3 rearrangement. For each sample, productive Simpson clonality was calculated as the square root of Simpson's diversity index across productive rearrangements. The table was pulled from immuneACCESS by TCRdb, which kept in-frame rearrangements only. Such tables lose some clones; where checked, under half of the loss comes from unresolved V genes, and the rest has no known cause. The DNA was the basis for D and trimming; V, J and clone size are from that table. This sample lists more than 95,000 clones; about 80% were detected once. Of the sample, 20% to 30% falls within the top ten clones.

CDR3 length: 16 amino acids, cysteine to phenylalanine. This entry keeps only the CDR3 DNA: 48 bases, framed from base 1. CDR1 SGHNT and CDR2 YENEEA are derived from the germline V gene. Trimming takes 1 base off V and 4 bases off J; junction bases not matched to a gene: 6. As to this clone: Which antigen it targets is not known. Base quality data are lacking; no much larger clone is found one base away.

Each collaborating institution followed its own protocols to collect whole blood in K2EDTA tubes. Collaborator samples were shipped for TCRbeta analysis as frozen whole blood, isolated PBMCs, or DNA extracted from either sample type. The receptor was derived from a man in his fifties or sixties with acute or convalescent COVID-19. The chain is assembled from TRBV11-3 and TRBJ2-5, with 10 central nucleotides matching TRBD2. Sequencing was done on a sample of peripheral blood. The CDR3 has the sequence CASSLALAGEPETQYF. The DNA sequence is given as TGTGCCAGCAGCTTAGCGCTAGCGGGGGAGCCAGAGACCCAGTACTTC. When the CDR3 is completed using the reference TRBV11-3 and TRBJ2-5 genes on either side, the full variable domain is EAGVVQSPRYKIIEKKQPVAFWCNPISGHNTLYWYLQNLGQGPELLIRYENEEAVDDSQLPKDRFSAERLKGVDSTLKIQPAELGDSAVYLCASSLALAGEPETQYFGPGTRLLVL.